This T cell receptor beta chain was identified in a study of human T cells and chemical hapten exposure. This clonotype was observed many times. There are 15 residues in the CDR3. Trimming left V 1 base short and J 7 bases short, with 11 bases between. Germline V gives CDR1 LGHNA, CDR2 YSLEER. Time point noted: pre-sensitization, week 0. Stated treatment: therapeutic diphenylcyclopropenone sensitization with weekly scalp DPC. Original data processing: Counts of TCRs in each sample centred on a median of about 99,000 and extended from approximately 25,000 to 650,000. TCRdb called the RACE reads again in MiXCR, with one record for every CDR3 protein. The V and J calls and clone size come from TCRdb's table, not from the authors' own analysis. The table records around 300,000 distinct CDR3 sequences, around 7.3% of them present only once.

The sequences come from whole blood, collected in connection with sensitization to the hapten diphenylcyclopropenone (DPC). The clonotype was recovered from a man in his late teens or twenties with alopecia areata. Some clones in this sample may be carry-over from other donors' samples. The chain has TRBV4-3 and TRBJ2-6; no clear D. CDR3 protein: CASSQVYGGANVLTF. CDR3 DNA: TGCGCCAGCAGCCAAGTTTATGGTGGAGCCAACGTCCTGACTTTC.